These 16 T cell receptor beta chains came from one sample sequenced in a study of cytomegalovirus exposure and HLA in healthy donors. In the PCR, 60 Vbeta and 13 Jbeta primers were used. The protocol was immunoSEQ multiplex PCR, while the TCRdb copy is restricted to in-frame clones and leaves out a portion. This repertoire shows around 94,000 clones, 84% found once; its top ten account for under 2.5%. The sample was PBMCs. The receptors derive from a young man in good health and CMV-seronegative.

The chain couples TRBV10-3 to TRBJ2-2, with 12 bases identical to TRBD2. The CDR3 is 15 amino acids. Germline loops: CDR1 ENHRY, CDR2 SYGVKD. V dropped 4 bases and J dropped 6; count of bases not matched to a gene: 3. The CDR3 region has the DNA TGTGCCATCAGTGGACTAGCGGGAGTTGCCGGGGAGCTGTTTTTT. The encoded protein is CAISGLAGVAGELFF.

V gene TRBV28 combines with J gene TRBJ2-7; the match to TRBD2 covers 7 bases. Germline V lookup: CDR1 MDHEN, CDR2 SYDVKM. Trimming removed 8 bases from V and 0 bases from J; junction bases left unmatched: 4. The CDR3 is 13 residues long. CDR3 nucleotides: TGTGCCAGCGTAGCGGGCGGCTCCTACGAGCAGTACTTC. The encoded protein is CASVAGGSYEQYF.

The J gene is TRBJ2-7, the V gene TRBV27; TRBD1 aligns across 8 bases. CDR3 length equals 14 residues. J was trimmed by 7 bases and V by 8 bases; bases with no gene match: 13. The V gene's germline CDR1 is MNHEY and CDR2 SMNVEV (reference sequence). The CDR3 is CASRPMDREMEQYF. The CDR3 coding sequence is TGTGCCAGCCGCCCTATGGACAGGGAGATGGAGCAGTACTTC.

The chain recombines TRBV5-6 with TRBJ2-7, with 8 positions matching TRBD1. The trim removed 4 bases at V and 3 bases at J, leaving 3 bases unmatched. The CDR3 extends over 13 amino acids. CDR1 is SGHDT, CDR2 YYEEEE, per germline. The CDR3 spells CASSLGTGYEQYF. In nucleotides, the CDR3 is TGTGCCAGCAGCCTCGGGACAGGCTACGAGCAGTACTTC.

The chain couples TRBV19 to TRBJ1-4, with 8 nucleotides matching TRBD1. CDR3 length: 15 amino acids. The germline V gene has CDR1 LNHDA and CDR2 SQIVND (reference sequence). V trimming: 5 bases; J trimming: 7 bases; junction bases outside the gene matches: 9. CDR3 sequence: CASSPRGQGGEKLFF. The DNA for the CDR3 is TGTGCCAGTAGTCCACGCGGACAGGGAGGTGAAAAACTGTTTTTT.

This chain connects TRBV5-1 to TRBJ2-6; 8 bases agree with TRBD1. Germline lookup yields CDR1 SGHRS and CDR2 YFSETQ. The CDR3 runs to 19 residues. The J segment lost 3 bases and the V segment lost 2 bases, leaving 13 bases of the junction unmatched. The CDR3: CASSLGAGGSFSGANVLTF. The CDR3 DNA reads TGCGCCAGCAGCTTAGGGGCAGGGGGCTCCTTTAGTGGGGCCAACGTCCTGACTTTC. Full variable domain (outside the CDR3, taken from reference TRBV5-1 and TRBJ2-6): KAGVTQTPRYLIKTRGQQVTLSCSPISGHRSVSWYQQTPGQGLQFLFEYFSETQRNKGNFPGRFSGRQFSNSRSEMNVSTLELGDSALYLCASSLGAGGSFSGANVLTFGAGSRLTVL.

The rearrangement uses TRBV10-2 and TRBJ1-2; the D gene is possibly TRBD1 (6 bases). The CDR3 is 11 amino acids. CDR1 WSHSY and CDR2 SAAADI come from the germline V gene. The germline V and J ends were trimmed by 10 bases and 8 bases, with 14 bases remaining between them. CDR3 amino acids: CATHREGGYTF. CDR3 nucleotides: TGCGCCACCCACAGGGAGGGGGGCTACACCTTC.

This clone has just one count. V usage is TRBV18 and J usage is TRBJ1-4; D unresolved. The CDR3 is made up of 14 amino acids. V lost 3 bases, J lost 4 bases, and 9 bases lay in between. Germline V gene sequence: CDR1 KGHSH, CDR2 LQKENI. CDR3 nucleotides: TGTGCCAGCTCACCCACCCGGGGTAATGAAAAACTGTTTTTT. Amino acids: CASSPTRGNEKLFF.

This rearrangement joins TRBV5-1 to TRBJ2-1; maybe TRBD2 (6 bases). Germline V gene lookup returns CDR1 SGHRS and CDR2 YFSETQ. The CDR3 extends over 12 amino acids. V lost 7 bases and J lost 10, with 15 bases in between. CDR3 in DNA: TGCGCCAGCGGGCTACCTGGGGGGGAGCAGTTCTTC. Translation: CASGLPGGEQFF.

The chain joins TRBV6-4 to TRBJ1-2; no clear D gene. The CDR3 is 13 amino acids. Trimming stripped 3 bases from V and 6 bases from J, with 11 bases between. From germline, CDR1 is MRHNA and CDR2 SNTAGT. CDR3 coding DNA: TGTGCCAGCAGTGATAGGCGGGGAGATGGCTACACCTTC. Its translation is CASSDRRGDGYTF.

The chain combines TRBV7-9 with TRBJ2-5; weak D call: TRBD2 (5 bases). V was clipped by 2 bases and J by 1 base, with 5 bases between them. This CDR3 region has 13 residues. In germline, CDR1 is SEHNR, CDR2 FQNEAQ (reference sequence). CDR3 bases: TGTGCCAGCAGCTTACTAGCCCAAGAGACCCAGTACTTC. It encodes CASSLLAQETQYF.

The CDR3 nucleotides are TGTGCCAGCAGCCTGGACAGGTTGGCTGAAGCTTTCTTT. Amino acids: CASSLDRLAEAFF. The chain carries TRBV11-2 and TRBJ1-1; 7 nucleotides line up with TRBD1. The CDR3 is made up of 13 amino acids. Trimming at V came to 5 bases and at J to 6 bases, leaving 6 bases not matched to a gene. Germline CDR1 reads SGHAT; CDR2 reads FQNNGV.

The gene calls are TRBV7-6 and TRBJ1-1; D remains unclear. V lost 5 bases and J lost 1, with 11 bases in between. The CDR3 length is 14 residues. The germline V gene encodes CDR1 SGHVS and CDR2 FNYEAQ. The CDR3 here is CASSPTASNTEAFF. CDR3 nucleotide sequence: TGTGCCAGCAGCCCAACAGCTTCGAACACTGAAGCTTTCTTT.

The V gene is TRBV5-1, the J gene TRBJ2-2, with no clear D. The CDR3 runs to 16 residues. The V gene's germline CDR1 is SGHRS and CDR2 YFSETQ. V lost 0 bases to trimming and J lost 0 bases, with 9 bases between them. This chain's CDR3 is CASSLVVSSNTGELFF. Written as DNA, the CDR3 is TGCGCCAGCAGCTTGGTGGTTAGCTCGAACACCGGGGAGCTGTTTTTT.

The CDR3 DNA reads TGTGCCAGCAGCCACAGGGGCGGCACTGAAGCTTTCTTT. Translated: CASSHRGGTEAFF. The V call is TRBV6-1, the J call TRBJ1-1; 7 bases map to TRBD1. V was clipped by 6 bases and J by 4 bases; unmatched bases: 5. This CDR3 spans 13 amino acids. The germline V gene has CDR1 MNHNS and CDR2 SASEGT.

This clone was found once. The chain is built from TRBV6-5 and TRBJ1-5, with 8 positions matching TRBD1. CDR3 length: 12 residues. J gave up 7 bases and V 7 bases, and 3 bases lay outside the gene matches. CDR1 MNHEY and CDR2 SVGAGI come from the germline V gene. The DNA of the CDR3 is TGTGCCAGCACCAACAGGGGGCAGCCCCAGCATTTT. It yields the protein CASTNRGQPQHF.